This TCR beta chain emerged from a study of blood T cell repertoires in COVID-19. The overall study: The United States, Italy and Spain supplied acute and convalescent COVID-19 samples. T cells, B-cell-depleted T cells, or PBMCs provided the cDNA or gDNA that served as material.

Followed longitudinally, the Seattle patients had been enrolled during active infection. Per the original methods: Reference gene primer amplification in the assay estimated nucleated cell counts. Assay: immunoSEQ multiplex PCR; the TCRdb copy retains only in-frame clones and omits some. Clonal size and the V and J genes are those of that table, whereas D and trimming came from the DNA. The repertoire holds some 200,000 clones, with 85% as singletons. This TCR was recovered from a woman in her seventies with COVID-19, enrolled during active disease. Sequenced sample: peripheral blood.

CDR3 nucleotides: TGTGCCAGCAGTGTTGCGGGAAACACCATATATTTT. It codes for CASSVAGNTIYF. The chain combines TRBV2 with TRBJ1-3; D is ambiguous. Trimming took off 4 bases at V and 4 bases at J, with 5 bases between the two ends. The CDR3 totals 12 residues. From germline, CDR1 is SNHLY and CDR2 FYNNEI.